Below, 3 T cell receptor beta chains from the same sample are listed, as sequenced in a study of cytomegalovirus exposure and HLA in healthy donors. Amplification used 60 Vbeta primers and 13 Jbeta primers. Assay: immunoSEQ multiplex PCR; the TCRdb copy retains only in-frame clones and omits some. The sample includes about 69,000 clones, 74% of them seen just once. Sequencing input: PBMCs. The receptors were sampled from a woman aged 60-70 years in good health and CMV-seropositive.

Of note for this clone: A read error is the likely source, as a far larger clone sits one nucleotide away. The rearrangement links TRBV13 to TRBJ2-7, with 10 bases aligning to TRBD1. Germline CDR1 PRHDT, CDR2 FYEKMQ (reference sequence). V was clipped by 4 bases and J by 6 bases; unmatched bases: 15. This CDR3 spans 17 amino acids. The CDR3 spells CASSYRDRGADGGEQYV. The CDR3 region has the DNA TGTGCCAGCAGCTACCGGGACAGGGGCGCTGATGGCGGCGAGCAGTACGTC.

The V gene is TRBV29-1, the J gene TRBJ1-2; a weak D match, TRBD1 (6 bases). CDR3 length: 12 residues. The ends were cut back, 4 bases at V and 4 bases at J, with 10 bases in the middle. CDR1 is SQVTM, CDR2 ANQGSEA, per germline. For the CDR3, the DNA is TGCAGCGTTGCAGGGGTCGGCTATGGCTACACCTTC. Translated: CSVAGVGYGYTF.

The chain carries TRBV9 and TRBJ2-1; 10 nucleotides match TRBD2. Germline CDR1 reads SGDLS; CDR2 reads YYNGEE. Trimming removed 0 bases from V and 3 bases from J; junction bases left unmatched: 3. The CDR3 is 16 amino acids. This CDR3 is CASSVGSSGSYNEQFF. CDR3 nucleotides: TGTGCCAGCAGCGTAGGGTCTAGCGGGAGCTACAATGAGCAGTTCTTC.